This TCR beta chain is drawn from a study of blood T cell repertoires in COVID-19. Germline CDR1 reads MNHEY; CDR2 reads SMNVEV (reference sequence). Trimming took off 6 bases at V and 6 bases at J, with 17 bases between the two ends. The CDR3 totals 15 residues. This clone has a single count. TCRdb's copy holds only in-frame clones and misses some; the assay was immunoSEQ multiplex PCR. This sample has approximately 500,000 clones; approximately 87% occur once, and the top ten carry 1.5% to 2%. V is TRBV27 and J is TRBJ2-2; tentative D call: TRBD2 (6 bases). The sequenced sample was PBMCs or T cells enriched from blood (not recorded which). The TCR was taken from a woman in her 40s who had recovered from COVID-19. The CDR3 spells CASRKGGEKAGELFF. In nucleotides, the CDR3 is TGTGCCAGCAGAAAAGGAGGGGAGAAGGCCGGGGAGCTGTTTTTT.